This T cell receptor (beta chain) came from a study of shared clonotypes between healthy human individuals (dated by TCRdb to about 2020). Broadly, across the study: Three men and a couple of women, aged 18 to 49 years, made up the cohort. For each donor, CD4 naive and CD4 memory were each given three plates, CD8 naive was given two plates, and CD8 memory was given one plate. Blood TCR repertoires of five healthy adults were deeply sequenced to estimate repertoire size and the extent of clonotype sharing between individuals. Different laboratories and diverse techniques were used to prepare libraries and sequence TCR repertoires, to increase sequencing depth and limit assay-specific biases. Each donor's leukapheresis produced roughly between roughly 0.85 and 9.5 billion PBMCs. Overall study outcomes, separate from this receptor: Rarefaction of sorted-subset datasets indicated incomplete sequencing despite the large sequencing depth. Sampling was restricted to blood, and TCR repertoires in tissues likely differ from the TCR repertoires found in blood. Pairwise subsampling led to the expectation that sequencing depth would affect the degree of clonotype sharing among donors. When several donors were compared, the shared fraction of clonotypes was around 4.6% for naive CD4, around 3.5% for naive CD8, roughly 2.5% for memory CD4, and approximately 0.4% for memory CD8. Because the study included a small number of donors, the genetic and exposure-history diversity represented was limited. Naive subsets generally had larger estimated clonotype richness than memory subsets did. Higher generation probabilities were observed for clonotypes shared by all four sorted-subset donors than for non-shared clonotypes.

TCR CDR3 regions were amplified from genomic DNA by multiplex PCR using the deep immunoSEQ assay. For each cell subset, the extracted genomic DNA was distributed evenly across all wells of several immunoSEQ 96-well plates, and each plate served as one replicate. For sorted subsets, each replicate PCR was loaded with around 220 ng genomic DNA, equivalent to 30,000 or so T cell genomes. The purified libraries were quantified using a Qubit 3.0 fluorometer, sized with a Bioanalyzer 2100, and then quantified again using the KAPA Library Quantification kit. Every immunoSEQ 96-well plate was sequenced on a dedicated single-read 150-cycle Illumina NextSeq 550 flow cell. The study's own analysis went as follows. Because only junctional sequences without quality scores were contained in the immunoSEQ output, filtering matching that applied to full-length reads could not be performed. Sequences were annotated with PyIR, a Python wrapper for IgBLAST v1.9, and V/J genes and CDR3 were assigned using IMGT germline references. Reads were filtered out if the reads had weak V/J assignments (E-value above 1e-6), no CDR3, stop codons, out-of-frame junctions, or ambiguous translated residues. V3J clonotypes were defined as sequences sharing an identical inferred V gene, J gene, and CDR3 amino acid sequence. To compute the percentage overlap between repertoires, the number of shared unique clonotypes was divided by the size of the smaller repertoire. Richness of each repertoire was evaluated using RTK rarefaction, the Chao1 estimator, and Recon v2.1 estimates of unobserved clonotypes. OLGA was used to compute generation probabilities for all TCRbeta clonotypes that the gDNA method yielded from a few donors. Drawn from immuneACCESS, this table holds only the in-frame rearrangements with V and J called that TCRdb kept. Clones are partly lost; checked studies trace under half to an unresolved V gene and leave the rest unexplained. The V and J calls and clone size come from that table; D and trimming were worked out from the DNA. The sample records roughly 600,000 clones, more than 95% of which are singletons. Together, the top ten hold approximately 0.3% of the sample.

CD8 naive samples were CD45RO-negative cells positively selected for CCR7, giving a CD45RA+CCR7+ population that excluded TemRA cells. Donors were healthy HIV-negative adults with no recently reported acute infections or vaccinations. Every donor was a Caucasian adult residing in Nashville, Tennessee, USA. Blood was collected by leukapheresis, and PBMCs were isolated by Ficoll-Histopaque density gradient centrifugation and then cryopreserved in liquid nitrogen vapor phase. Purity and quantity of every magnetically sorted T cell population were checked by analytical flow cytometry. Each sorted fraction had its genomic DNA isolated and then quantified by UV absorbance on a Nanodrop 2000c. Points on this clone: This clone's antigen is unknown. No base quality information exists; no much larger clone differs at one position.

CDR1 SGHAT and CDR2 FQNNGV were looked up in the germline V gene. Its CDR3 holds 18 amino acids, cysteine through phenylalanine. Just the 54-base CDR3 DNA is kept, in frame starting at base 1. Relative to germline, V is missing 1 base and J is missing 1 base, with 13 bases of the junction outside any gene match. The TCR comes from a man aged 30 to 39 in good health. The sequence is built from TRBV11-2 and TRBJ2-7, with 7 middle bases fitting TRBD2. What was sequenced was naive CD8+ T cells sorted from blood. The sample's cell subset or site, from its label and the paper: CD45RA+CCR7+. The DNA sequence is as follows: TGTGCCAGCAGCTTAGGGGGAAGCGGGCTAGCGGCTTCCTACGAGCAGTACTTC. Its protein is CASSLGGSGLAASYEQYF.